This T cell receptor beta chain originates from a study of technical replicates of blood from a few donors. This clone has just one count. The CDR3 runs to 16 residues. Germline V gives CDR1 SQVTM, CDR2 ANQGSEA. Between the trimmed V and J ends, which lost 4 bases and 0 bases, there was a span of 18 bases. Here immunoSEQ multiplex PCR was the method, and the copy in TCRdb shows in-frame clones only, minus some. The profile shows about 81,000 clones, approximately 97% of them singletons. Sequencing was done on a sample of T cells isolated from PBMCs. This chain joins TRBV29-1 and TRBJ2-5; the D gene is possibly TRBD2 (5 bases). The sequence was obtained from a human donor in good health. The CDR3 loop is CSVVFPEGAHQETQYF. CDR3 bases: TGCAGCGTTGTGTTCCCTGAGGGAGCTCACCAAGAGACCCAGTACTTC.